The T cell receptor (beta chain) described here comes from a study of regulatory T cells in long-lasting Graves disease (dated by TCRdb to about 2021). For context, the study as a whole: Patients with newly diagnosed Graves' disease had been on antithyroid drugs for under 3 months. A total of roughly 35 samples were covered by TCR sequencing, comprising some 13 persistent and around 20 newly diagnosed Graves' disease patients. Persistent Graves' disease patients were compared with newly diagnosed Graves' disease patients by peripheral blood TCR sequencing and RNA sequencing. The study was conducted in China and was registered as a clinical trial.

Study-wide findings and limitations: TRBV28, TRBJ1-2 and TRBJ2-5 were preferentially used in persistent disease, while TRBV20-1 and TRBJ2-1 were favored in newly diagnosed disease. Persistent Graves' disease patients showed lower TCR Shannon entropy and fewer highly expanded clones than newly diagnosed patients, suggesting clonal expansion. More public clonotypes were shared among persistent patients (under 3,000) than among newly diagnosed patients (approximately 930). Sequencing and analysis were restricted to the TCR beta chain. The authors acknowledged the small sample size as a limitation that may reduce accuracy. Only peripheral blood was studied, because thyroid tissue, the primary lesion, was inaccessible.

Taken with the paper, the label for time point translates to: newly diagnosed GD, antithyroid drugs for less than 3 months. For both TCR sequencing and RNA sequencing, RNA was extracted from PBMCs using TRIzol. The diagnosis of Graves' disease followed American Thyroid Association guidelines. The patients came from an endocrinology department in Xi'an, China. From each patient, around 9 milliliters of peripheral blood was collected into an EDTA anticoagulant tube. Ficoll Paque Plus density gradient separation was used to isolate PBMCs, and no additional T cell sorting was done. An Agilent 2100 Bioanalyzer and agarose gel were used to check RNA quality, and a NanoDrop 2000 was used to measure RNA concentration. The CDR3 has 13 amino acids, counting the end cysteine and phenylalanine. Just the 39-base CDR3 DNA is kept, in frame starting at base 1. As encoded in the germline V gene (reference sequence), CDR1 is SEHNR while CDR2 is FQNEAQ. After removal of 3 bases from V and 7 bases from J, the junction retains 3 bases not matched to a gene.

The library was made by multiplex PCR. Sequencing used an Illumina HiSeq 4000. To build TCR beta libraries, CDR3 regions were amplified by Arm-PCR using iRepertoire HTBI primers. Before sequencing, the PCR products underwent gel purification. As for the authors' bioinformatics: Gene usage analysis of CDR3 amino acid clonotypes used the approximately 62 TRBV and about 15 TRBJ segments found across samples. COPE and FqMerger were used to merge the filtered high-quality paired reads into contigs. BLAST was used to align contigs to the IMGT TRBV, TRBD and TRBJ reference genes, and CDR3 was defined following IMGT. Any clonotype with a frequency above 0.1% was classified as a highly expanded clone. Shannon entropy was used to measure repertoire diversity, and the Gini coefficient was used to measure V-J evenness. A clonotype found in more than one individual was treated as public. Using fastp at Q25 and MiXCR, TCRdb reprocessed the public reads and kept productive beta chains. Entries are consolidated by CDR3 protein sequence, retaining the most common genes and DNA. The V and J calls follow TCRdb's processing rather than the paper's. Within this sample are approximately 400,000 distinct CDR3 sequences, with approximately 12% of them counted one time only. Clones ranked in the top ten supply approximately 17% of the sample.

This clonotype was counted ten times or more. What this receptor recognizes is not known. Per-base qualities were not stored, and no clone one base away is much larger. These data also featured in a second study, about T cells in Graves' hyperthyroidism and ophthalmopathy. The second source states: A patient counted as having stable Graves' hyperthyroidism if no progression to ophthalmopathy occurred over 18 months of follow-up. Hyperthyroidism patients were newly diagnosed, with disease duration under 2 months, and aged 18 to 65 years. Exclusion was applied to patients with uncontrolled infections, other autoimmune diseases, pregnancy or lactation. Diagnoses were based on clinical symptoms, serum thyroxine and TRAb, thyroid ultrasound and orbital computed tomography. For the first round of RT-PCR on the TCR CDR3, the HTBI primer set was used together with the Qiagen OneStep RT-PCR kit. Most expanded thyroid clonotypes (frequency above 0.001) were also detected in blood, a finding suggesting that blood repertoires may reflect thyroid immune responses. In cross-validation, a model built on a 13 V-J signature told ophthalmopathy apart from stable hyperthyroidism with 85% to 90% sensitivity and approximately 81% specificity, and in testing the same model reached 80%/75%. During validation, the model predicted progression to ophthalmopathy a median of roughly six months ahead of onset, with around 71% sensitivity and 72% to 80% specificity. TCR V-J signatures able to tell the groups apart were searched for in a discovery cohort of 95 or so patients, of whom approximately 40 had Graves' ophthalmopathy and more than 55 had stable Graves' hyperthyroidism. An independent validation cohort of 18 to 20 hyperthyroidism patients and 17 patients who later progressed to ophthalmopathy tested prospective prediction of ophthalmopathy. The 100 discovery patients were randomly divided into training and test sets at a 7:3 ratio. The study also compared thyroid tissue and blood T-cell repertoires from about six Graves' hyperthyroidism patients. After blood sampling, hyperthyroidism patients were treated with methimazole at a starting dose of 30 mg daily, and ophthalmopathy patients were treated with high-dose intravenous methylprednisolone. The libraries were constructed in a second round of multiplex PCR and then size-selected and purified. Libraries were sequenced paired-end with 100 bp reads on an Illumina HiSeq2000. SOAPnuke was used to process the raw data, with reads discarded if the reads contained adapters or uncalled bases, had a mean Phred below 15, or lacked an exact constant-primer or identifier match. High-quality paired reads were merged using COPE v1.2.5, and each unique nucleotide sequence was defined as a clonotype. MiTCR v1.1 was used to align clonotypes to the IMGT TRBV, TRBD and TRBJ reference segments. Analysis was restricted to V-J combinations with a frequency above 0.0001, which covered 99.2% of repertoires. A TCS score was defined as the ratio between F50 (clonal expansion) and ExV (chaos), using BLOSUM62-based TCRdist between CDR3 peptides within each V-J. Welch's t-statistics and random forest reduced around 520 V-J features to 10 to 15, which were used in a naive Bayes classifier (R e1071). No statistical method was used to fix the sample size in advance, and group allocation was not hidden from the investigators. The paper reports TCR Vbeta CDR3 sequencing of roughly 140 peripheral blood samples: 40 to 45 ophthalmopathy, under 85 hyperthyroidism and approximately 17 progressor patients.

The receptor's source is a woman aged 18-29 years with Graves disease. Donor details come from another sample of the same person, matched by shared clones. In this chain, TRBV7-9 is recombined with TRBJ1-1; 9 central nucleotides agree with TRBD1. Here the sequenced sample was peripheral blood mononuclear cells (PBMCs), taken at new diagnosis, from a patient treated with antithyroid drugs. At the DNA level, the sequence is TGTGCCAGCAGCTTCGGGACAGGGAGTGAAGCTTTCTTT. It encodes CASSFGTGSEAFF.